These T cell receptor beta chains were read from a single sample in a study of shared clonotypes between healthy human individuals. This table comes from immunoSEQ multiplex PCR, and its TCRdb copy is limited to in-frame clones, with some not included. The profile shows over a million clones, approximately 98.5% of them singletons. What was sequenced was naive CD4+ T cells sorted from blood. All receptors come from a man aged 30 to 45 in good health. The CDR3 runs from the conserved cysteine through the conserved F or W. The order of the fields is J gene, clone size, D gene, V gene, CDR3 protein, CDR3 DNA. D genes are given only for firm matches. Clone size is given for some rows only: seen once, a few or many times, or a class if the clone is expanded.

>TRBJ1-2|NA|NA|TRBV2
CASSDIVERDQRYGYTF
TGTGCCAGCAGTGATATCGTCGAACGCGACCAACGCTATGGCTACACCTTC
>TRBJ1-1|NA|NA|TRBV5-1
CASSMGWNTEAFF
TGCGCCAGCAGCATGGGATGGAACACTGAAGCTTTCTTT
>TRBJ2-1|NA|TRBD2|TRBV5-4
CASSFYGTSGPSYNEQFF
TGTGCCAGCAGCTTTTACGGGACTAGCGGCCCCTCCTACAATGAGCAGTTCTTC
>TRBJ2-2|NA|NA|TRBV9
CASSVATWLHTGELFF
TGTGCCAGCAGCGTAGCTACGTGGCTTCACACCGGGGAGCTGTTTTTT
>TRBJ2-2|NA|NA|TRBV15
CATSRLANSGELFF
TGTGCCACCAGCAGACTAGCAAATTCCGGGGAGCTGTTTTTT
>TRBJ2-7|NA|NA|TRBV15
CATSRDAGSEYEQYF
TGTGCCACCAGCAGAGATGCCGGATCAGAATACGAGCAGTACTTC
>TRBJ2-3|NA|TRBD2|TRBV10-2
CASGGRREGTDTQYF
TGCGCCAGCGGAGGACGGCGGGAGGGCACAGATACGCAGTATTTT
>TRBJ2-3|NA|NA|TRBV5-1
CASSTEATDTQYF
TGCGCCAGCAGCACTGAGGCCACAGATACGCAGTATTTT
>TRBJ2-5|few|NA|TRBV9
CASSGTGHQETQYF
TGTGCCAGCAGCGGTACAGGGCACCAAGAGACCCAGTACTTC
>TRBJ2-7|NA|TRBD2|TRBV27
CASSLSPGLAGGPLIEQYF
TGTGCCAGCAGTTTATCGCCTGGACTAGCGGGAGGCCCTCTAATTGAGCAGTACTTC
>TRBJ1-5|NA|TRBD1|TRBV18
CASSLRDRGRNQPQHF
TGTGCCAGCTCACTCCGGGACAGGGGGAGGAATCAGCCCCAGCATTTT
>TRBJ2-2|NA|NA|TRBV29-1
CSVGLQATGELFF
TGCAGCGTTGGGTTACAGGCCACCGGGGAGCTGTTTTTT
>TRBJ2-7|NA|NA|TRBV21-1
CASPWGSYEQYF
TGTGCCAGCCCCTGGGGGAGTTACGAGCAGTACTTC
>TRBJ1-3|NA|NA|TRBV11-3
CASSLDGSGNTIYF
TGTGCCAGCAGCTTAGATGGCTCAGGAAACACCATATATTTT
>TRBJ2-7|NA|NA|TRBV11-2
CASSVTSERSYEQYF
TGTGCCAGCAGCGTGACAAGTGAGCGGTCCTACGAGCAGTACTTC
>TRBJ2-5|NA|NA|TRBV9
CASSVTQGVQETQYF
TGTGCCAGCAGCGTAACTCAAGGGGTACAAGAGACCCAGTACTTC
>TRBJ2-1|once|TRBD2|TRBV7-7
CASSLGGREYNEQFF
TGTGCTAGCAGCTTAGGCGGGAGGGAATACAATGAGCAGTTCTTC
>TRBJ2-3|NA|NA|TRBV6-6
CASSYASFSDTQYF
TGTGCCAGCAGTTACGCTAGCTTCTCAGATACGCAGTATTTT
>TRBJ2-3|NA|NA|TRBV9
CASSVDRTDTQYF
TGTGCCAGCAGCGTAGACAGGACAGATACGCAGTATTTT
>TRBJ2-7|NA|NA|TRBV21-1
CASSSHSYEQYF
TGTGCCAGCAGCAGTCACTCCTACGAGCAGTACTTC
>TRBJ1-2|once|TRBD1|TRBV19
CASSDRGRFYGYTF
TGTGCCAGTAGCGACAGGGGGCGATTCTATGGCTACACCTTC
>TRBJ2-1|NA|TRBD2|TRBV7-6
CASSATRGGLAGGRIRGEQFF
TGTGCCAGCAGCGCCACCAGGGGCGGACTAGCGGGAGGTCGCATCAGGGGGGAGCAGTTCTTC
>TRBJ2-2|NA|TRBD2|TRBV7-2
CASSLVVGGRVGELFF
TGTGCCAGCAGCTTAGTTGTTGGCGGGAGGGTCGGGGAGCTGTTTTTT
>TRBJ2-7|NA|TRBD2|TRBV2
CASREAGVPYEQYF
TGTGCCAGCCGGGAAGCGGGAGTGCCCTACGAGCAGTACTTC